The clone carrying this T cell receptor (beta chain) ranks as medium-sized. TRBV12-4/TRBJ1-2 clonotypes were amplified with adaptor-ligated barcode primers. TCRdb re-called the multiplex PCR reads with MiXCR, one entry per CDR3 protein. The top ten clones hold 35% of a sample with approximately 960 distinct CDR3 sequences, 5.9% of them seen once. V lost 2 bases, J lost 2 bases, and 15 bases lay in between. The CDR3 extends over 16 amino acids. Tregs were sorted as CD4+CD25+CD127-/low cells. The chain employs TRBV12-3 or TRBV12-4 and TRBJ1-2; D perhaps matches TRBD1 (5 bases). The sequencing sample was made of tumor-infiltrating Tregs sorted from the breast tumor. This TCR derives from a female donor with breast cancer. CDR3 loop: CASSLTRQYTNYGYTF. CDR3 coding DNA: TGTGCCAGCAGTTTAACCCGACAGTATACAAACTATGGCTACACCTTC.